These T cell receptor beta chains were read from a single sample in a study of blood T cells in healthy people across ages. TCRdb reprocessed the 5' RACE reads via MiXCR and lists one record per CDR3 protein. Counted here are about 640,000 distinct CDR3 sequences, around two fifths occurring once; the ten biggest clones make up around 30%. Source material: blood. The receptors were gathered from a man older than 75 in good health. CDR3s include the opening cysteine and the closing phenylalanine or tryptophan.

TRBV7-2 CASSLIDEQYF
TRBV6-5 CASSYSPPSSYNSPLHF
TRBV6-1 CASSDIENTEAFF
TRBV18 CASSRNQQQGGDTQYF
TRBV6-2/TRBV6-3 CASNNIAGDTGELFF
TRBV7-8 CASSPPGQGERTQYF
TRBV29-1 CSVERGTGGTEAFF
TRBV20-1 CSAMGQGDNEQFF
TRBV10-3 CAISQNGRTEAFF
TRBV24-1 CAASDATSGRDNEQYF
TRBV7-9 CTSSLESVRASYEQYF
TRBV15 CATSRVWGQGLNTEAFF
TRBV5-6 CASSPVPIRGLKNEQYF
TRBV7-9 CASSSRDSRGLNTEAFF
TRBV4-3 CASSTQKGVNYGYTF
TRBV20-1 CSAVRVPYEQYF